The 6 T cell receptor beta chains below come from one sample, sequenced in a study of blood T cell repertoires in COVID-19. TCRdb's table, derived via immunoSEQ multiplex PCR, lists solely in-frame clones and lacks some. The data hold 300,000 or so clones, with approximately 86% observed a single time. Material: peripheral blood. These receptors were taken from a man in his 70s with acute or convalescent COVID-19.

The chain employs TRBV20-1 and TRBJ2-7; TRBD1 aligns across 7 bases. CDR3 length: 11 residues. Germline V gene lookup returns CDR1 DFQATT and CDR2 SNEGSKA (reference sequence). J lost 3 bases, V lost 8 bases, and 4 bases had no gene match. CDR3 DNA sequence: TGCAGTCCACAGGGGTACTACGAGCAGTACTTC. Its translation is CSPQGYYEQYF.

In nucleotides, the CDR3 is TGTGCCAGCAGCCAGGGACAGGGGGTGTGGGAGCAGTACTTC. This translates into CASSQGQGVWEQYF. The chain links TRBV7-7 to TRBJ2-7; 11 nucleotides line up with TRBD1. From germline, CDR1 is SSHAT and CDR2 FNYEAQ (reference sequence). This CDR3 is 14 amino acids long. J gave up 7 bases and V 5 bases, and 7 bases lay outside the gene matches.

The chain employs TRBV3-1 (or the pseudogene TRBV3-2) and TRBJ2-2; D is ambiguous. Trimming shortened V by 5 bases and J by 4 bases, and 8 bases separated the two germline ends. CDR3 size: 13 residues. Germline assignment: CDR1 LGHDT and CDR2 YNNKEL (reference sequence). The CDR3 protein is CASSLVPTGELFF. The CDR3 DNA reads TGTGCCAGCAGCTTAGTCCCCACCGGGGAGCTGTTTTTT.

The chain combines TRBV12-3 or TRBV12-4 with TRBJ1-2; D call uncertain. CDR3 size: 13 residues. Trimming shortened V by 6 bases and J by 8 bases, and 16 bases separated the two germline ends. The DNA for the CDR3 is TGTGCCAGCAGCCGGAGGGAGGGAGGAGGCTACACCTTC. Its protein is CASSRREGGGYTF.

The DNA for the CDR3 is TGTGCCAGCAGCGTTGGGAGCCTAGAGACCCAGTACTTC. Amino acid sequence: CASSVGSLETQYF. The V call is TRBV9, the J call TRBJ2-5; a possible D gene is TRBD2 (5 bases). Trimming took 2 bases from V and 4 from J, leaving 9 bases between them. Per germline, CDR1 SGDLS and CDR2 YYNGEE. The CDR3 has 13 amino acids.

The rearrangement links TRBV7-2 to TRBJ1-1; 7 bases line up with TRBD1. The V and J ends lost 5 bases and 7 bases, in that order; junction bases with no gene match: 7. Germline values: CDR1 SGHTA, CDR2 FQGNSA. The length of the CDR3 is 13 residues. As DNA, the CDR3 is TGTGCCAGCAGCCAAGACAGGGTTGGTGAAGCTTTCTTT. It is translated as CASSQDRVGEAFF.